Detailed here is one TCR beta chain. Its specificity is not known. TCRB libraries came from RNA via three nested multiplex PCR rounds. TCRdb independently ran MiXCR on the multiplex PCR reads; one entry per CDR3 protein. The table shows roughly 15,000 distinct CDR3 sequences, with roughly 73% occurring only once. The data originate from a study of tumor-infiltrating lymphocytes in glioblastoma multiforme. Overall study results and limits: Clone frequencies may be distorted by unequal TCR transcripts per cell. TCR plus mutation findings rest on a single glioblastoma patient.

This CDR3 spans 15 amino acids. Looked up from germline, CDR1 is DFQATT and CDR2 is SNEGSKA (reference sequence). The V gene end was trimmed by 6 bases and the J gene end by 3 bases; junction bases not matched to a gene: 14. Sequencing input: brain tumor tissue. The chain couples TRBV20-1 to TRBJ2-7; 7 bases fit TRBD2. This sequence originates from a male donor with glioblastoma. The CDR3 coding sequence is TGCAGTGCCAGGGACCCCGGCGGGAGCGTCTACGAGCAGTACTTC. This gives the protein CSARDPGGSVYEQYF.